Presented here are 3 T cell receptor beta chains from one specimen sequenced in a study of response to subunit inactivated influenza vaccine. TCRdb ran MiXCR on the RT-PCR reads and lists one entry per CDR3 protein. Seen here are approximately 500,000 distinct CDR3 sequences, roughly 13% observed once, and the top ten hold around 13%. The input for sequencing was PBMCs from blood, taken about 40 days after vaccination. The receptor set was obtained from a man aged 50-60 years who received an inactivated influenza vaccine.

This clonotype was counted between two and nine times. The rearrangement joins TRBV5-1 to TRBJ2-2; TRBD2 agrees at 8 bases. Germline CDR1 SGHRS, CDR2 YFSETQ. The junction had 5 bases not matched to a gene; V was cut back by 4 bases and J by 3 bases. This CDR3 comprises 15 residues. CDR3 DNA sequence: TGCGCCAGCAGCGCCGACGGGAGGGACACCGGGGAGCTGTTTTTT. Amino acid sequence: CASSADGRDTGELFF.

The chain carries TRBV4-2 and TRBJ2-7; TRBD2 aligns across 7 bases. CDR1 LGHNA and CDR2 YNFKEQ come from the germline V gene. The CDR3 sequence is 15 residues long. J gave up 7 bases and V 0 bases, and 9 bases lay outside the gene matches. The CDR3: CASSQDGGESREQYF. The CDR3 DNA reads TGTGCCAGCAGCCAAGATGGGGGGGAGTCGAGGGAGCAGTACTTC.

This clonotype was counted a few times. V is TRBV7-2 and J is TRBJ1-5; possible D gene TRBD1, 5 bases. V was trimmed by 1 base and J by 2 bases, leaving 9 bases between them. The germline CDR1 and CDR2 sequences are SGHTA and FQGNSA. The length of the CDR3 is 15 residues. CDR3 residues: CASSLEGMGNQPQHF. DNA for the CDR3: TGTGCCAGCAGCTTAGAGGGGATGGGCAATCAGCCCCAGCATTTT.